The present T cell receptor (beta chain) was sequenced within a study of shared clonotypes between healthy human individuals. Data came from immunoSEQ multiplex PCR; TCRdb stores just in-frame clones and leaves some out. The sample yields about 1.5 million clones, roughly 97% seen once. Germline CDR1 SGHKS, CDR2 YYEKEE (reference sequence). V was shortened by 4 bases and J by 2 bases, with 5 bases between the two germline ends. The length of the CDR3 is 12 residues. CD45RA+ naive and CD45RA-negative memory subsets were separated from CD4+ cells. Study results and limitations: Researchers sampled only blood; tissue repertoires likely differ. Inspection by rarefaction showed sorted-subset sequencing to be incomplete despite large depth. When compared with the clonotypes that were shared by all four sorted-subset donors, the non-shared clonotypes turned out to have lower generation probabilities.

With respect to this clone: Its antigen is unidentified.

The sequenced material came from naive CD4+ T cells sorted from blood. Specified subset: CD45RA+ positively selected. The receptor's source is a young man in good health. The V gene is TRBV5-5, the J gene TRBJ2-3; no clear D gene. The chain's CDR3 is CASSAPTDTQYF. CDR3 nucleotides: TGTGCCAGCAGCGCCCCCACAGATACGCAGTATTTT.